This T cell receptor beta chain was profiled in a study of cytomegalovirus exposure and HLA in healthy donors (dated by TCRdb to the late 2010s). About the investigation overall: According to an earlier analysis of 587 of the donors, 150 million to 200 million T cells yielded 117 million unique TCR beta sequences and about 280 Gb of sequence data. An early release covering over 500 HLA-typed donors comprised about 300 gigabases of sequencing data and around 80 million unique TCR sequences. Of the roughly 400 genotyped donors, approximately 80% fell in the genetic ancestry cluster associated with self-reported Caucasian donors. The study aimed to test whether signatures of past pathogen exposure could be identified by cataloging public T cell receptors. The T cell repertoires of 666 subjects were profiled by immunosequencing and related to cytomegalovirus serostatus. Besides the first cohort of 550 to 750 subjects, a separate validation cohort made up of 120 different subjects was used. High-throughput TCR immunosequencing, statistical association of individual TCRs with disease status, and machine learning were combined to predict cytomegalovirus infection status. A later analysis re-analyzed previously published TCR beta repertoires from 600 to 850 donors and added high-resolution HLA genotyping to study TCR occurrence patterns. The later analysis used no new phenotypic data to find candidate immune exposures, relying instead on TCR beta sequences and their occurrence across donors. An earlier analysis of more than 450 of the donors used high-throughput TCR beta sequencing to judge whether each TCR beta V gene segment behaved as functional or pseudogenic. Donor age, sex, ethnicity and CMV serostatus were collected together with the repertoire data. Genome-wide SNP genotypes for about 55% of the 666 donors were used in a later genetic analysis, which treated that subset as a discovery cohort. Every repertoire in the discovery cohort had been generated on one and the same sequencing platform. HLA typing included class I and class II loci at four-digit resolution. Typing coverage varied by locus: about 620-630 donors for A, B, C, DRB1 and DQB1; approximately 500 for DQA1; over 600 for DPA1; roughly 450 for DPB1. A handful of DR-DQ haplotypes were handled as single units for association and clustering because linkage in the cohort was strong. Across 300 to 500 genotyped donors of the cohort, an average of about 240,000 unique TCR beta nucleotide sequences per donor were sequenced, and roughly 17% of those sequences were non-productive. General study outcomes and caveats: In both the original and validation cohorts, the classifier was reported to diagnose cytomegalovirus status with high specificity and sensitivity. A later genetic analysis associated a missense DCLRE1C variant with V-gene and J-gene trimming of TCR beta chains, and an independent cohort replicated the association. In a later analysis, several top co-occurrence clusters were reported to appear linked to parvovirus B19, influenza, CMV and Epstein-Barr virus. Correlated functional status among segregating V segments might reflect linkage disequilibrium, but an unknown experimental factor could not be ruled out. In a later analysis, HLA-associated TCR beta chains showed more clonal expansion and lower generation probabilities than non-associated chains that were equally common. The cohort was sequenced for TCR beta chains only, and without alpha or paired-chain data the features that could be detected were limited. CMV serostatus was the only immune exposure information available for the cohort. In an earlier analysis of some 500 of the donors, most TCR beta V segments appeared in productive rearrangements about 87% or about 30% of the time, broadly matching IMGT annotations. Three of the identified cytomegalovirus-associated TCR beta chains were confirmed in vitro to be specific for cytomegalovirus antigens. Most CMV-associated TCR beta chains appeared to be HLA-restricted in a later analysis, and the HLA associations seemed to be driven largely by CMV exposure. Fewer than 20 rarely observed V segments, including chromosome 9 orphons, were excluded from the earlier analysis of approximately 500 of the donors because counts were too low. In a later analysis, TCR association rates were found to vary across HLA loci, with the most associated TCRs seen for DRB1 alleles and the fewest for HLA-C alleles. According to a later genetic analysis, donors in an Asian-associated ancestry cluster had fewer N-insertions in productive TCRs than the approximately 610-donor mean. HLA typing was unavailable for some donors at each locus, so association tests used only the typed subset. The presence/absence analyses assumed that sequencing depth was roughly uniform across donors, and that assumption may not be true. Across donors, most TCR sequences were observed very rarely, whereas some public TCRs were present in many individuals. A total of roughly 160 TCR beta chains were listed by the study as associated with cytomegalovirus. The authors suggested that the approach could potentially be generalized to other disease states and immunological phenotypes. At a false discovery rate of 0.05, a later analysis linked 16,000 or so TCR beta sequences to specific HLA alleles. The 87-base-pair reads could not distinguish some IMGT-functional V segments, including TRBV6-2 and TRBV6-3, so those segments were excluded. Strong co-occurrence of HLA alleles, especially DR and DQ, made assigning TCR associations to individual alleles difficult. A further reported finding was that TCR beta sequences accurately predicted the HLA-A and HLA-B alleles for most subjects in the first cohort. A cluster of highly shared sequence variants was judged likely to be a technical artifact of the sequencing pipeline.

A word on this clone: Its antigen remains unidentified. No per-base quality is available; no much larger clone lies one base away.

Library preparation employed the immunoSEQ multiplex PCR assay. The multiplex PCR relied on a mix of 60 forward primers for TCR Vbeta segments and 13 reverse primers for TCR Jbeta segments. The CDR3 region of rearranged TCR beta genes was amplified from genomic DNA by a multiplex PCR assay. The Illumina HiSeq System was used to sequence the amplified TCR beta libraries as 87-base-pair reads. Per the authors' processing: In a later analysis, about 80 million unique TCR beta chains were counted across the approximately 620 repertoires, and roughly 11 million of these chains were shared by at least two donors. To remove PCR and sequencing errors, raw reads were error-corrected and collapsed into unique sequences using a nearest-neighbor algorithm that merged closely related sequences. Alignment of CDR3 sequences to IMGT reference sequences was used to assign V, D and J gene segments. For a sequence to be retained, at least a six-nucleotide match to both a V gene segment and a J gene segment was required. A rearrangement counted as productive if the CDR3 had no stop codons and remained in frame with V and J, and every other rearrangement counted as non-productive. Following IMGT convention, CDR3 was defined as the stretch from the second conserved V-encoded cysteine to the conserved J-encoded phenylalanine. The earlier analysis of about 610 of the donors excluded any sequence lacking an unambiguous match to a single V gene segment. In an earlier analysis of almost 600 of the donors, a V segment was called functional when productive rearrangements were above 56.7%, and segregating when the standard deviation between donors exceeded 5%. A statistical classification framework was developed to diagnose cytomegalovirus status using the catalog of TCR beta chain sequences. In a later analysis, TCR nucleotide sequences were compared against IMGT/GENE-DB human TR gene sequences so that V and J genes could be assigned. In a later analysis, CDR3 sequences and most-parsimonious VDJ recombination scenarios were assigned using the TCRdist pipeline. In a later analysis, every TCR beta chain was defined by the combination of its CDR3 amino acid sequence and its V-gene family, and reads without a unique V-gene family were dropped. To address suspected cross-contamination and a sequencing artifact, a later analysis removed under 600 highly shared, low-generation-probability nucleotide sequences. For each public chain, a later analysis derived a clonal expansion index from normalized ranks of inferred template counts within each repertoire. Generation probabilities in a later analysis came from a VDJ recombination model fitted to out-of-frame rearrangements, and those results were checked against IGoR. In a later analysis, hypergeometric tests were used to score TCR-TCR, TCR-HLA and TCR-CMV co-occurrence, with a repertoire-size bias correction applied to TCR pairs. A later analysis estimated false discovery rates by permuting HLA or CMV assignments 20 times. In a later analysis, co-occurring TCRs were grouped using DBSCAN, with TCRdist sequence similarity added in when clustering inside HLA-allele-positive subsets. For co-occurrence clustering, repertoires with fewer than 30,000 or more than 120,000 public chains were excluded, along with a handful of repertoires with anomalous nucleotide sharing. TCRdb retrieved this table from immuneACCESS and kept in-frame rearrangements only. Not all clones are present; in checked studies, unresolved V genes account for under half, and no reason is known for the remainder. That table furnishes V, J and clone size, whereas the DNA furnished D and trimming. A total of just under 80,000 clones appear in this sample, 75% to 80% of them only once. Approximately 4.5% of the sample is taken by the ten largest.

From cysteine to phenylalanine, the CDR3 is 16 amino acids long. The read is trimmed to its CDR3 DNA, 48 bases read in frame from base 1. From a lookup of the germline V gene, CDR1 and CDR2 are SGHRS and YFSETQ. The V end gives up 3 bases and the J end 11 bases, leaving 15 bases in the junction not matched to a gene. The cohort was made up of 666 healthy bone marrow donors. All cohort members were sampled while nominally healthy, although unrecorded immune exposures were likely present. The donor was CMV seronegative and was included in the group of around 320 seronegative cohort members. A peripheral blood sample was provided by each donor, and peripheral blood mononuclear cells were used for TCR beta sequencing. The Qiagen DNeasy Blood Extraction Kit was used to extract genomic DNA from the blood cell samples.

This clonotype was sampled from a middle-aged man in good health and CMV-seronegative. The source material was PBMCs. The V and J genes are TRBV5-1 and TRBJ2-5, and 11 junctional nucleotides match TRBD1. Here is the DNA: TGCGCCAGCAGCTCGACCCCGGGACAGGGGGTCTCTGAGCAGTACTTC. The resulting protein is CASSSTPGQGVSEQYF. With all but the CDR3 taken from the reference TRBV5-1 and TRBJ2-5 genes, the full variable domain is: KAGVTQTPRYLIKTRGQQVTLSCSPISGHRSVSWYQQTPGQGLQFLFEYFSETQRNKGNFPGRFSGRQFSNSRSEMNVSTLELGDSALYLCASSSTPGQGVSEQYFGPGTRLLVL.